These 24 T cell receptor beta chains originate from one sample sequenced in a study of cytomegalovirus exposure and HLA in healthy donors. The PCR used 60 Vbeta and 13 Jbeta primers. This table comes from immunoSEQ multiplex PCR, and its TCRdb copy is limited to in-frame clones, with some not included. The table shows 100,000 to 150,000 clones, with around 84% occurring only once. The sample taken for sequencing was PBMCs. The receptor source for this set is a man younger than 35 in good health and CMV-seronegative.

The chain is built from TRBV10-2 and TRBJ2-1; 9 bases line up with TRBD2. V trimming: 7 bases; J trimming: 3 bases; junction bases outside the gene matches: 13. The CDR3 runs to 17 residues. Germline-derived CDR1 and CDR2 are WSHSY and SAAADI. The DNA for the CDR3 is TGCGCCAGCAACGACCTCCCCGCTAGCGGGGTCTACAATGAGCAGTTCTTC. It specifies CASNDLPASGVYNEQFF.

The chain couples TRBV4-2 to TRBJ1-6; tentative D call: TRBD1 (5 bases). CDR1 LGHNA and CDR2 YNFKEQ come from the germline V gene. The CDR3 has 16 amino acids. Deletions cut 0 bases from V and 7 bases from J, with 13 bases between. CDR3 nucleotide sequence: TGTGCCAGCAGCCAAGATGTCCTTAACAGGAATTCACCCCTCCACTTT. Its protein is CASSQDVLNRNSPLHF.

This clone appeared once. The CDR3 is CASSDSQGYGYTF. CDR3 nucleotides: TGTGCCAGCAGTGACTCACAGGGTTATGGCTACACCTTC. V is TRBV6-4 and J is TRBJ1-2, with a possible D match to TRBD1 (6 bases). Germline-derived CDR1 and CDR2 are MRHNA and SNTAGT. The CDR3 consists of 13 residues. The V end lost 0 bases, the J end lost 5 bases, and 7 bases lay between the germline ends.

V usage is TRBV4-3 and J usage is TRBJ2-1, with TRBD2 identical over 8 bases. Trimming took 6 bases from V and 8 from J; bases not matched to a gene: 12. Looked up from germline, CDR1 is LGHNA and CDR2 is YSLEER. CDR3 length: 15 amino acids. In DNA form, the CDR3 reads TGCGCCAGCAGTGTTGCTAGCGGGCCTGGCTATGAGCAGTTCTTC. It translates to CASSVASGPGYEQFF.

This rearrangement joins TRBV7-9 to TRBJ2-2; a possible D gene is TRBD2 (6 bases). The germline V and J ends were trimmed by 1 base and 4 bases, with 16 bases remaining between them. The CDR3 sequence is 17 residues long. CDR1 is SEHNR, CDR2 FQNEAQ, per germline (reference sequence). Here the CDR3 DNA reads TGTGCCAGCAGCTTAGATTTGTCTAGCGATCCCACCGGGGAGCTGTTTTTT. Its translation: CASSLDLSSDPTGELFF.

The rearrangement uses TRBV4-3 and TRBJ1-2; 9 positions agree with TRBD1. The V segment lost 8 bases and the J segment 2 bases; nucleotides outside the gene matches: 6. The germline gives CDR1 LGHNA, CDR2 YSLEER. The CDR3 spans 14 residues. The chain's CDR3 is CASSSGQGNYGYTF. The CDR3 DNA reads as TGCGCCAGCTCCTCGGGACAGGGAAACTATGGCTACACCTTC.

The rearrangement uses TRBV2 and TRBJ2-1; weak D call: TRBD2 (5 bases). The CDR3 is 15 residues long. V was shortened by 6 bases and J by 0 bases, with 12 bases between the two germline ends. Germline CDR1 and CDR2: SNHLY and FYNNEI. CDR3 bases: TGTGCCAGCAGAAGGGAAGGGAGCTCCTACAATGAGCAGTTCTTC. It is translated as CASRREGSSYNEQFF.

This sequence joins TRBV2 and TRBJ2-1, with TRBD1 identical over 7 bases. The CDR3 sequence is 17 residues long. V shed 9 bases, J shed 7 bases, and the junction held 21 bases outside the gene matches. Germline values: CDR1 SNHLY, CDR2 FYNNEI. CDR3 bases: TGTGCCAGTTTACGCTTTCAGGGGGTCAATGGCGTGAATGAGCAGTTCTTC. This translates into CASLRFQGVNGVNEQFF.

The chain uses TRBV21-1 and TRBJ1-2. TRBV21-1 is assigned pseudogene status. The CDR3 is made up of 13 amino acids. DNA of the CDR3: TGTGCCAGCAGCTCCTCGTCCCCCGATGGCTACACCTTC. Translating gives CASSSSSPDGYTF.

This clone was detected a few times. The chain combines TRBV15 with TRBJ2-3; no clear D gene. V was trimmed by 5 bases and J by 2 bases, leaving 17 bases between them. The germline V gene encodes CDR1 LNHNV and CDR2 YYDKDF (reference sequence). The CDR3 loop spans 16 amino acids. The CDR3 here is CATSPNGGLYTDTQYF. CDR3 bases: TGTGCCACCAGCCCTAACGGTGGGCTCTACACAGATACGCAGTATTTT.

This chain links TRBV14 with TRBJ2-5, with 9 bases that match TRBD2. Germline CDR1 SGHDN, CDR2 FVKESK. This CDR3 spans 16 amino acids. The ends lost 1 base at V and 2 bases at J; junction bases unmatched: 5. The CDR3 sequence: CASSQVMAGGQETQYF. The CDR3 nucleotides are TGTGCCAGCAGCCAAGTAATGGCGGGGGGGCAAGAGACCCAGTACTTC.

This clone appeared a few times. The rearrangement uses TRBV4-2 and TRBJ2-1; TRBD2 agrees at 8 bases. Trimming at V came to 0 bases and at J to 5 bases, leaving 6 bases not matched to a gene. The CDR3 contains 16 residues. From germline, CDR1 is LGHNA and CDR2 YNFKEQ. CDR3 amino acids: CASSQDQVSGDNEQFF. DNA of the CDR3: TGTGCCAGCAGCCAAGATCAAGTTAGCGGGGACAATGAGCAGTTCTTC.

The rearrangement links TRBV14 to TRBJ1-6, with 10 bases that match TRBD1. CDR1 is SGHDN and CDR2 is FVKESK in the germline V gene. The CDR3 totals 20 residues. Trimming took 2 bases from V and 1 from J; bases not matched to a gene: 11. The CDR3, as DNA: TGTGCCAGCAGCCAATGGGGCGACAGGGGGCCCTCGTCCTATAATTCACCCCTCCACTTT. Encoded protein: CASSQWGDRGPSSYNSPLHF.

The chain is built from TRBV19 and TRBJ1-2; 7 nucleotides line up with TRBD1. V trimming: 6 bases; J trimming: 4 bases; junction bases outside the gene matches: 5. CDR3 length equals 13 residues. The germline V gene encodes CDR1 LNHDA and CDR2 SQIVND (reference sequence). Here the CDR3 reads CASSPGQRYGYTF. CDR3 nucleotide sequence: TGTGCCAGTAGCCCGGGACAGCGCTATGGCTACACCTTC.

As to this clone: The junction differs from germline at one of its ends, possibly a read error. The genes are TRBV2 and TRBJ1-1, with 7 bases matching TRBD1. The CDR3 has 14 residues. The germline V gene encodes CDR1 SNHLY and CDR2 FYNNEI. In DNA, the CDR3 is TGTGCCAGCAGGGCGGGACAGATGAACATTGAAGCTTTCTTT. It codes for CASRAGQMNIEAFF. Combining the CDR3 with reference TRBV2 and TRBJ1-1 gives the whole variable domain EPEVTQTPSHQVTQMGQEVILRCVPISNHLYFYWYRQILGQKVEFLVSFYNNEISEKSEIFDDQFSVERPDGSNFTLKIRSTKLEDSAMYFCASRAGQMNIEAFFGQGTRLTVV.

The chain is built from TRBV27 and TRBJ2-7; 7 bases map to TRBD1. This CDR3 has 13 amino acids. After removal of 8 bases from V and 0 bases from J, the junction contained 4 bases not matched to a gene. CDR1 is MNHEY, CDR2 SMNVEV, per germline (reference sequence). The CDR3 is CASGTAFSYEQYF. In DNA, the CDR3 is TGTGCCAGCGGGACAGCCTTCTCCTACGAGCAGTACTTC.

The rearrangement uses TRBV6-4 and TRBJ2-3; 9 bases agree with TRBD1. The CDR3 has 14 residues. V trimming: 6 bases; J trimming: 1 base; junction bases outside the gene matches: 2. The V gene's germline CDR1 is MRHNA and CDR2 SNTAGT. The CDR3 sequence: CASSRTGGTDTQYF. In nucleotides, the CDR3 is TGTGCCAGCAGCCGGACAGGGGGCACAGATACGCAGTATTTT.

The rearrangement joins TRBV5-1 to TRBJ2-2; 8 bases align to TRBD2. This CDR3 region has 17 residues. CDR1 and CDR2 (germline): SGHRS, YFSETQ. J lost 7 bases, V lost 0 bases, and 11 bases had no gene match. The CDR3 bases are TGCGCCAGCAGCTTGGCCGGTAGCGGGGCGGCCCTCGGGGAGCTGTTTTTT. This encodes CASSLAGSGAALGELFF.

The sample holds one count of this clone. The V and J genes are TRBV11-3 and TRBJ2-3, with 10 bases that match TRBD2. Germline CDR1 reads SGHNT; CDR2 reads YENEEA. J gave up 2 bases and V 5 bases, and 7 bases lay outside the gene matches. This CDR3 region has 16 residues. The CDR3 sequence: CASSLRSGGDTDTQYF. The CDR3, as DNA: TGTGCCAGCAGCCTGCGCAGCGGGGGGGACACAGATACGCAGTATTTT. Based on the CDR3 plus reference TRBV11-3 and TRBJ2-3, the full variable domain is EAGVVQSPRYKIIEKKQPVAFWCNPISGHNTLYWYLQNLGQGPELLIRYENEEAVDDSQLPKDRFSAERLKGVDSTLKIQPAELGDSAVYLCASSLRSGGDTDTQYFGPGTRLTVL.

This chain connects TRBV5-1 to TRBJ2-2; unclear D gene. The CDR3 contains 14 residues. With 0 bases removed from V and 8 bases from J, the gap between germline ends came to 11 bases. The V gene's germline CDR1 is SGHRS and CDR2 YFSETQ. This CDR3 is CASSLELRPGELFF. The CDR3 DNA reads TGCGCCAGCAGCTTGGAACTTCGCCCGGGGGAGCTGTTTTTT.

This chain joins TRBV6-1 and TRBJ1-2; a possible D gene is TRBD1 (6 bases). Germline assignment: CDR1 MNHNS and CDR2 SASEGT. This CDR3 contains 11 residues. The V gene lost 6 bases and the J gene lost 7 bases, with 9 bases spanning the gap. The CDR3 loop reads CASRVGGGYTF. DNA for the CDR3: TGTGCCAGCAGGGTAGGGGGTGGCTACACCTTC.

This sequence joins TRBV19 and TRBJ1-5; D unresolved. The V gene lost 5 bases and the J gene lost 0 bases, with 11 bases spanning the gap. The CDR3 consists of 15 residues. Per the germline V gene, CDR1 is LNHDA and CDR2 is SQIVND (reference sequence). This CDR3 reads CASSAIRYSNQPQHF. For the CDR3, the DNA is TGTGCCAGTAGTGCGATCAGGTATAGCAATCAGCCCCAGCATTTT.

The rearrangement links TRBV5-6 to TRBJ1-1; D perhaps matches TRBD1 (6 bases). V gave up 5 bases and J gave up 4 bases, with 15 bases separating them. The CDR3 contains 14 residues. Germline V CDR1 and CDR2: SGHDT, YYEEEE. The chain's CDR3 is CASSFPQGTTEAFF. As DNA, the CDR3 is TGTGCCAGCAGTTTTCCACAGGGTACCACTGAAGCTTTCTTT.

The chain combines TRBV7-2 with TRBJ2-7; 9 nucleotides agree with TRBD1. The length of the CDR3 is 18 residues. Germline V gene sequence: CDR1 SGHTA, CDR2 FQGNSA. V lost 1 base, J lost 4 bases, and 14 bases stayed unmatched. The CDR3 protein is CASSLETGGTGVVYEQYF. CDR3 bases: TGTGCCAGCAGCTTAGAGACAGGGGGGACGGGGGTGGTGTACGAGCAGTACTTC.